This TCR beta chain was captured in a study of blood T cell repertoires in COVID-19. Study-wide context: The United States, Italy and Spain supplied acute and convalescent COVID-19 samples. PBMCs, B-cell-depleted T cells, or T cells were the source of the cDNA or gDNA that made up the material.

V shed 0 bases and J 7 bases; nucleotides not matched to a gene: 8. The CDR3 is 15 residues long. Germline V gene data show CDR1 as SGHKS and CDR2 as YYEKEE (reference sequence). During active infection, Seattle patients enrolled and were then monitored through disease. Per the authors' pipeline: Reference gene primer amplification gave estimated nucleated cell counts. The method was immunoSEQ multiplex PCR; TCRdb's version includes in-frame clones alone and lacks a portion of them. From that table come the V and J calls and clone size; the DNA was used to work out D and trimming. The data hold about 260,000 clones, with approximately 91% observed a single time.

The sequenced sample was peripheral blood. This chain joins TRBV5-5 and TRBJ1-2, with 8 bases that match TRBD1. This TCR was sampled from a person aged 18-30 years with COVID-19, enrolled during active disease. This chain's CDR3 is CASSLEGQALGGYTF. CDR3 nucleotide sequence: TGTGCCAGCAGCTTGGAGGGACAGGCCTTGGGTGGCTACACCTTC.